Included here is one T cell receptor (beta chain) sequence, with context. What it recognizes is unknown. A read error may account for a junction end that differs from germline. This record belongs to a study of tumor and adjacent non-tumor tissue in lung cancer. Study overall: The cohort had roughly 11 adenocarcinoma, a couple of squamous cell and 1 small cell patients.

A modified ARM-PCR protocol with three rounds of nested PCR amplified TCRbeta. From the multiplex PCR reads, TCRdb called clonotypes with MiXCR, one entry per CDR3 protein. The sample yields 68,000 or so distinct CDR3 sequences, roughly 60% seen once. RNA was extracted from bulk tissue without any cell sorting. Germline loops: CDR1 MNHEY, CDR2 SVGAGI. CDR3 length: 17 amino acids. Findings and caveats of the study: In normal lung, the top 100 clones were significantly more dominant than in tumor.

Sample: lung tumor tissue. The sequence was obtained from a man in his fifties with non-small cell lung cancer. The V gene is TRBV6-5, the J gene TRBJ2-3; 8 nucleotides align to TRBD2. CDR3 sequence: CVSSYTREGGSTDAQYF. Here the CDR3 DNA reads TGTGTCAGCAGTTACACCCGGGAGGGCGGGAGCACAGATGCGCAGTATTTT.